Shown below are 24 T cell receptor beta chains from a single sample sequenced in a study of cytomegalovirus exposure and HLA in healthy donors. Both 60 Vbeta primers and 13 Jbeta primers went into the PCR. Profiled with immunoSEQ multiplex PCR; TCRdb holds only in-frame clones, not every one. The repertoire consists of under 200,000 clones, with approximately 79% occurring once and the leading ten covering roughly 6%. Source material: PBMCs. The receptors here all came from a man in his forties in good health and CMV-seropositive.

The chain carries TRBV25-1 and TRBJ2-7; 10 nucleotides align to TRBD1. V gave up 5 bases and J gave up 5 bases; unmatched junction bases: 9. The CDR3 is 15 amino acids. Germline CDR1 MGHDK, CDR2 SYGVNS. The CDR3 protein is CASSPLRTGGNEQYF. In nucleotides, the CDR3 is TGTGCCAGCAGTCCACTTCGGACAGGGGGTAACGAGCAGTACTTC.

The V call is TRBV30, the J call TRBJ1-2, with 11 bases identical to TRBD1. The V segment lost 1 base and the J segment 2 bases; nucleotides outside the gene matches: 6. Germline-derived CDR1 and CDR2 are GTSNPN and SVGIG (reference sequence). The length of the CDR3 is 16 residues. CDR3 sequence: CAWSGGQGVLNYGYTF. The CDR3 DNA sequence: TGTGCCTGGAGTGGGGGACAGGGGGTTTTAAACTATGGCTACACCTTC.

J is TRBJ2-3 and V is TRBV9, with 9 bases fitting TRBD1. The CDR3 runs to 16 residues. Germline CDR1 reads SGDLS; CDR2 reads YYNGEE. V trimming: 3 bases; J trimming: 3 bases; junction bases outside the gene matches: 8. CDR3 DNA: TGTGCCAGCAGCGGACTACAGGGGGCTGGGACAGATACGCAGTATTTT. Its protein product is CASSGLQGAGTDTQYF.

This rearrangement joins TRBV9 to TRBJ2-7, with TRBD1 matching 8 bases. CDR1 is SGDLS, CDR2 YYNGEE, per germline. With V trimmed by 0 bases and J by 4 bases, 3 bases remained unmatched. There are 14 residues in the CDR3. CDR3 residues: CASSVGQGQYEQYF. The CDR3, as DNA: TGTGCCAGCAGCGTAGGACAGGGGCAATACGAGCAGTACTTC. Full variable domain (outside the CDR3, taken from reference TRBV9 and TRBJ2-7): DSGVTQTPKHLITATGQRVTLRCSPRSGDLSVYWYQQSLDQGLQFLIQYYNGEERAKGNILERFSAQQFPDLHSELNLSSLELGDSALYFCASSVGQGQYEQYFGPGTRLTVT.

The chain has TRBV30 and TRBJ1-1; D not resolved. There are 12 residues in the CDR3. The V gene lost 5 bases and the J gene lost 2 bases, with 9 bases spanning the gap. Germline V gene sequence: CDR1 GTSNPN, CDR2 SVGIG (reference sequence). The CDR3 here is CAWLELNTEAFF. The CDR3 coding sequence is TGTGCCTGGTTGGAACTAAACACTGAAGCTTTCTTT.

The chain couples TRBV27 to TRBJ2-2, with TRBD2 identical over 8 bases. After removal of 3 bases from V and 7 bases from J, the junction contained 4 bases not matched to a gene. The CDR3 extends over 14 amino acids. CDR1 and CDR2 (germline): MNHEY, SMNVEV (reference sequence). DNA of the CDR3: TGTGCCAGCAGTTTGTCCCGGGGGGGCGGGGAGCTGTTTTTT. Protein product: CASSLSRGGGELFF.

This clone has a single count. This chain joins TRBV9 and TRBJ2-7; 7 bases map to TRBD1. This CDR3 spans 14 amino acids. Germline CDR1 SGDLS, CDR2 YYNGEE. The trim removed 0 bases at V and 2 bases at J, leaving 2 bases unmatched. The CDR3 DNA sequence: TGTGCCAGCAGCGTAGGCGGACAGGCCTACGAGCAGTACTTC. Translated: CASSVGGQAYEQYF.

The chain joins TRBV27 to TRBJ2-5; 8 nucleotides match TRBD2. Germline V gene sequence: CDR1 MNHEY, CDR2 SMNVEV (reference sequence). J lost 4 bases, V lost 6 bases, and 19 bases had no gene match. This CDR3 is 18 amino acids long. CDR3 sequence: CASSSPPFAGGWTETQYF. The CDR3, as DNA: TGTGCCAGCAGCTCACCCCCCTTCGCGGGGGGATGGACAGAGACCCAGTACTTC.

V usage is TRBV4-3 and J usage is TRBJ2-7; 7 bases are shared with TRBD2. The CDR3 sequence is 15 residues long. In germline, CDR1 is LGHNA, CDR2 YSLEER. J was trimmed by 1 base and V by 1 base; bases with no gene match: 4. The DNA for the CDR3 is TGCGCCAGCAGCCAAGGGGGAGCGGGGTCCTACGAGCAGTACTTC. Translated: CASSQGGAGSYEQYF.

The V and J genes are TRBV11-3 and TRBJ2-5, with 7 bases that match TRBD2. V gave up 5 bases and J gave up 4 bases; unmatched junction bases: 10. The CDR3 runs 15 residues. The germline CDR1 and CDR2 sequences are SGHNT and YENEEA. The CDR3 spells CASSPSGAKRETQYF. CDR3 in DNA: TGTGCCAGCAGCCCGAGCGGGGCGAAAAGAGAGACCCAGTACTTC.

This sequence joins TRBV19 and TRBJ1-3, with 7 nucleotides matching TRBD1. This CDR3 spans 16 amino acids. V shed 10 bases, J shed 8 bases, and the junction held 20 bases outside the gene matches. Germline V gene data show CDR1 as LNHDA and CDR2 as SQIVND (reference sequence). Here the CDR3 reads CATTTRGGGGMDTIYF. The CDR3, as DNA: TGTGCCACGACCACCCGCGGAGGGGGCGGAATGGACACCATATATTTT.

V is TRBV7-2 and J is TRBJ2-7, with D perhaps matching TRBD2 (6 bases). V lost 3 bases to trimming and J lost 9 bases, with 12 bases between them. The length of the CDR3 is 12 residues. Germline V gives CDR1 SGHTA, CDR2 FQGNSA. The CDR3, as DNA: TGTGCCAGCAGCTTGGGAGGCCGGGGGCAGTACTTC. Protein product: CASSLGGRGQYF.

This clone appeared a few times. V usage is TRBV6-1 and J usage is TRBJ1-6, with unresolved D. CDR3 length: 14 residues. Germline assignment: CDR1 MNHNS and CDR2 SASEGT. V was trimmed by 0 bases and J by 8 bases, leaving 8 bases between them. The CDR3 loop is CASSEAPGDSPLHF. The CDR3 DNA is TGTGCCAGCAGTGAAGCCCCCGGTGATTCACCCCTCCACTTT.

This rearrangement joins TRBV21-1 to TRBJ2-7; TRBD2, the table's D call, was not compared with the DNA. TRBV21-1 is deemed a pseudogene. The CDR3 consists of 13 residues. CDR3 DNA sequence: TGTGCCAGCAGCAAAGTCCCTCGGTACGAGCAGTACTTC. This encodes CASSKVPRYEQYF.

This clone was observed a few times. This chain links TRBV7-9 with TRBJ2-1; D perhaps matches TRBD1 (6 bases). V lost 3 bases and J 12 bases, leaving 12 bases between the germline ends. The CDR3 is 12 residues long. CDR1 and CDR2 from the germline V gene are SEHNR and FQNEAQ (reference sequence). The CDR3: CASSLSGTRQFF. The CDR3, as DNA: TGTGCCAGCAGCTTGTCGGGGACACGGCAGTTCTTC. Complete variable domain (other parts from reference TRBV7-9 and TRBJ2-1): DTGVSQNPRHKITKRGQNVTFRCDPISEHNRLYWYRQTLGQGPEFLTYFQNEAQLEKSRLLSDRFSAERPKGSFSTLEIQRTEQGDSAMYLCASSLSGTRQFFGPGTRLTVL.

This chain connects TRBV5-4 to TRBJ1-1, with 7 bases that match TRBD1. Germline-derived CDR1 and CDR2 are SGHNT and YYREEE (reference sequence). V lost 4 bases to trimming and J lost 9 bases; unmatched junction nucleotides: 6. The CDR3 spans 12 residues. This chain's CDR3 is CASSNWTGKAFF. The DNA of the CDR3 is TGTGCCAGCAGCAATTGGACAGGAAAAGCTTTCTTT.

The chain employs TRBV4-2 and TRBJ1-6, with D hard to call. The CDR3 length is 18 residues. V lost 0 bases to trimming and J lost 9 bases, with 21 bases between them. Germline V gene lookup returns CDR1 LGHNA and CDR2 YNFKEQ. The CDR3 loop is CASSQDSLGGLKGSPLHF. The CDR3 nucleotides are TGTGCCAGCAGCCAAGATTCGTTGGGAGGGTTGAAGGGTTCACCCCTCCACTTT.

V gene TRBV27 combines with J gene TRBJ1-1, with 8 bases identical to TRBD1. The CDR3 runs to 15 residues. Per germline, CDR1 MNHEY and CDR2 SMNVEV (reference sequence). Trimming removed 2 bases from V and 5 bases from J; junction bases left unmatched: 7. The DNA for the CDR3 is TGTGCCAGCAGTTTAGTCAGGGGGCCGTGGACTGAAGCTTTCTTT. Protein product: CASSLVRGPWTEAFF.

For this clone: This same CDR3 is encoded by further DNA sequences in the sample. This chain uses TRBV27 with TRBJ1-1, with 9 bases identical to TRBD1. With V trimmed by 6 bases and J by 4 bases, 6 bases remained unmatched. The length of the CDR3 is 14 residues. The germline V gene has CDR1 MNHEY and CDR2 SMNVEV (reference sequence). The CDR3 sequence: CASSLDRGGTEAFF. CDR3 nucleotide sequence: TGTGCCAGCAGCCTCGACAGGGGGGGCACTGAAGCTTTCTTT.

J is TRBJ2-5 and V is TRBV10-3, with a tentative D call TRBD2 (6 bases). CDR3 size: 16 residues. CDR1 is ENHRY, CDR2 SYGVKD, per germline. V lost 0 bases and J 5 bases, leaving 16 bases between the germline ends. The CDR3 DNA is TGTGCCATCAGTGAGTCGGGAGGTAGGGTTGGCGAGACCCAGTACTTC. It specifies CAISESGGRVGETQYF.

CDR3 sequence: CASSSRTGGSHQPQHF. The CDR3, as DNA: TGTGCCAGCAGCTCTCGGACAGGGGGTTCTCATCAGCCCCAGCATTTT. The J gene is TRBJ1-5, the V gene TRBV28; the match to TRBD1 covers 10 bases. In germline, CDR1 is MDHEN, CDR2 SYDVKM. With 6 bases clipped from V and 5 bases from J, the junction kept 10 bases outside the gene matches. The CDR3 has 16 amino acids. Full variable domain (missing parts from reference TRBV28 and TRBJ1-5): DVKVTQSSRYLVKRTGEKVFLECVQDMDHENMFWYRQDPGLGLRLIYFSYDVKMKEKGDIPEGYSVSREKKERFSLILESASTNQTSMYLCASSSRTGGSHQPQHFGDGTRLSIL.

The chain has TRBV7-2 and TRBJ2-3, with TRBD2 matching 9 bases. Looked up from germline, CDR1 is SGHTA and CDR2 is FQGNSA. This CDR3 is built from 13 residues. As DNA, the CDR3 is TGTGCTAGCGGGGGCTATAGCACAGATACGCAGTATTTT. It translates to CASGGYSTDTQYF.

The chain uses TRBV6-4 and TRBJ1-2; 7 nucleotides agree with TRBD1. Germline V lookup: CDR1 MRHNA, CDR2 SNTAGT. V lost 3 bases and J lost 4; bases outside the gene matches: 2. There are 13 residues in the CDR3. CDR3 in DNA: TGTGCCAGCAGTGAGGACAGGTTCTATGGCTACACCTTC. It yields the protein CASSEDRFYGYTF.

This sequence joins TRBV28 and TRBJ2-1; no reliable D call. This CDR3 contains 10 residues. V lost 3 bases to trimming and J lost 10 bases, with 4 bases between them. Per germline, CDR1 MDHEN and CDR2 SYDVKM. CDR3 DNA: TGTGCCAGCAGTTTTAAAGAGCAGTTCTTC. Its protein is CASSFKEQFF. Full variable domain (remainder filled in from reference TRBV28 and TRBJ2-1): DVKVTQSSRYLVKRTGEKVFLECVQDMDHENMFWYRQDPGLGLRLIYFSYDVKMKEKGDIPEGYSVSREKKERFSLILESASTNQTSMYLCASSFKEQFFGPGTRLTVL.